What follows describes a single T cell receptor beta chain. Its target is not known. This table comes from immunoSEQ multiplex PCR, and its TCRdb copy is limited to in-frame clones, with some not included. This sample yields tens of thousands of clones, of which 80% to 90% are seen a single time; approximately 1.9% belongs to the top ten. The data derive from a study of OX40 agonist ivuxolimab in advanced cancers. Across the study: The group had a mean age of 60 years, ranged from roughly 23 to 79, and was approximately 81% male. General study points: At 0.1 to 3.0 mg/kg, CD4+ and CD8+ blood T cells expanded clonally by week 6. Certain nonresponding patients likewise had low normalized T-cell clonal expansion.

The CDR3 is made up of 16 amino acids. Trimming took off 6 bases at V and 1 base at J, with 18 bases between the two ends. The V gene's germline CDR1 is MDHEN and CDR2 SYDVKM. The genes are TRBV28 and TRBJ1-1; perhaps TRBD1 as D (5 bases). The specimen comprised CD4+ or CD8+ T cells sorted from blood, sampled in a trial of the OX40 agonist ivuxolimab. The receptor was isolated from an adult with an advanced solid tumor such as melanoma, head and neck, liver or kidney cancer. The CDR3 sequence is CASRRGGVKGNTEAFF. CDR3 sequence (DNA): TGTGCCAGCAGGCGGGGGGGGGTGAAAGGGAACACTGAAGCTTTCTTT.